This TCR beta chain was sequenced in a study of multiple sclerosis patients with progressive multifocal leukoencephalopathy. Study-wide points: PML-onset expanded TRB clones were detectable before and during natalizumab therapy. In most PML patients, TRB repertoires appeared less diverse by entropy.

Regarding time point: time of PML onset. PML in natalizumab-treated patients developed after between about 15 and 56 months of natalizumab therapy. This clone was observed a single time. Antigen unknown. Sequencing used immunoSEQ multiplex PCR; TCRdb keeps in-frame clones, though not all of them. In the table there are about 30,000 clones, approximately 89% of which are singletons. The V and J ends lost 0 bases and 1 base respectively, with 7 bases between them. The CDR3 extends over 14 amino acids. Per the germline V gene, CDR1 is SGHRS and CDR2 is YFSETQ. This receptor was identified in a woman aged 30 to 39 with progressive multifocal leukoencephalopathy. The sequenced sample was PBMCs, obtained from a patient treated with natalizumab. The chain has TRBV5-1 and TRBJ2-5; D is unresolved. CDR3 DNA sequence: TGCGCCAGCAGCTTGGGAGGAATCCAAGAGACCCAGTACTTC. It encodes CASSLGGIQETQYF.